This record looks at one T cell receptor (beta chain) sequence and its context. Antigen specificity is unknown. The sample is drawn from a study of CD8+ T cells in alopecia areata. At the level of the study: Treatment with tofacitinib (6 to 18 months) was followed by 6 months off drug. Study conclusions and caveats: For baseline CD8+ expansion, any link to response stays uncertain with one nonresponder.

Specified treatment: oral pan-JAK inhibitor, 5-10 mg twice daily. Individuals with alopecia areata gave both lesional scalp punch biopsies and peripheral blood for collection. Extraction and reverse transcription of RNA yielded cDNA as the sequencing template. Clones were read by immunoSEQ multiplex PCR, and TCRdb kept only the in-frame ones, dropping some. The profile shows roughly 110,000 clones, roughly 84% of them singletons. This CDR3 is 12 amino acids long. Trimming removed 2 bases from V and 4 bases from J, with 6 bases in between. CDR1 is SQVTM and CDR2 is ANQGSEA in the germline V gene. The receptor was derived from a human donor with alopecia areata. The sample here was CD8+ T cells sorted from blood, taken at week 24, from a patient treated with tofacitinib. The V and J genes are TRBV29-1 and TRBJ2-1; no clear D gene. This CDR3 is CSVEIEYNEQFF. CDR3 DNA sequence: TGCAGCGTTGAAATAGAGTACAATGAGCAGTTCTTC.